Below, 21 T cell receptor beta chains from the same sample are listed, as sequenced in a study of blood T cells in healthy people across ages. The use of a sample-barcoded 5' primer and a J-beta primer mix characterized a second PCR of roughly 6 to 11 cycles. TCRdb redid the calling of the 5' RACE reads with MiXCR, one entry per CDR3 protein. This sample has 550,000 to 600,000 distinct CDR3 sequences; around 50% occur once, and the top ten carry about 22%. Sequencing used blood. These receptors were taken from a man older than 75 in good health.

The V call is TRBV7-9, the J call TRBJ2-3; D may be TRBD1 (5 bases). The germline gives CDR1 SEHNR, CDR2 FQNEAQ (reference sequence). The germline V and J ends were trimmed by 1 base and 4 bases, with 9 bases remaining between them. This CDR3 has 14 residues. CDR3 loop: CASSLGQNSDTQYF. DNA for the CDR3: TGTGCCAGCAGCTTAGGACAGAATTCAGATACGCAGTATTTT.

The gene calls are TRBV20-1 and TRBJ2-5, with D tentatively TRBD1 (6 bases). The V gene lost 1 base and the J gene lost 1 base, with 7 bases spanning the gap. The germline V gene has CDR1 DFQATT and CDR2 SNEGSKA (reference sequence). CDR3 size: 13 residues. The CDR3 bases are TGCAGTGCTAGAGGGACAGTCCAAGAGACCCAGTACTTC. Amino acid sequence: CSARGTVQETQYF.

This clonotype was detected only once. V and J are TRBV4-3 and TRBJ1-6, with 7 nucleotides matching TRBD1. The ends lost 0 bases at V and 9 bases at J; junction bases unmatched: 5. This CDR3 is 15 amino acids long. The germline gives CDR1 LGHNA, CDR2 YSLEER. The CDR3 spells CASSQETGWTSPLHF. The CDR3 nucleotides read TGCGCCAGCAGCCAAGAGACAGGGTGGACTTCACCCCTCCACTTT.

This sequence joins TRBV28 and TRBJ2-4; possibly TRBD2 for D (6 bases). The CDR3 has 15 residues. V gave up 2 bases and J gave up 10 bases, with 18 bases separating them. Germline V gene lookup returns CDR1 MDHEN and CDR2 SYDVKM. CDR3 sequence (DNA): TGTGCCAGCAGTTTAGGAGTCGCGGGGCCAGGGATTCAGTACTTC. Protein sequence: CASSLGVAGPGIQYF.

This clonotype was counted between two and nine times. The chain employs TRBV28 and TRBJ2-7; possible D gene TRBD2, 6 bases. Germline V gene sequence: CDR1 MDHEN, CDR2 SYDVKM. The CDR3 loop spans 12 amino acids. The V end lost 4 bases, the J end lost 10 bases, and 14 bases lay between the germline ends. In nucleotides, the CDR3 is TGTGCCAGCAGTTCGCTCCAGGGAGGACAGTACTTC. Encoded protein: CASSSLQGGQYF.

This chain links TRBV5-1 with TRBJ2-2; unclear D gene. Per the germline V gene, CDR1 is SGHRS and CDR2 is YFSETQ. The CDR3 extends over 15 amino acids. Trimming stripped 0 bases from V and 2 bases from J, with 8 bases between. The CDR3: CASSLEVLNTGELFF. DNA of the CDR3: TGCGCCAGCAGCTTGGAAGTTCTAAACACCGGGGAGCTGTTTTTT.

The chain uses TRBV21-1 and TRBJ1-1; TRBD1, the table's D call, lacks a check against the DNA. TRBV21-1 counts as a pseudogene. The CDR3 contains 14 residues. The CDR3 DNA sequence: TGTGCCACCCCCTCCGACTCGTTGAACACTGAAGCTTTCTTT. The encoded protein is CATPSDSLNTEAFF.

The chain carries TRBV7-3 and TRBJ1-4, with D tentatively TRBD1 (6 bases). Looked up from germline, CDR1 is SGHTA and CDR2 is FQGTGA. V dropped 2 bases and J dropped 5 bases, with 12 bases sitting between them. The CDR3 loop spans 15 amino acids. CDR3 nucleotides: TGTGCCAGCAGCTTATTCGGGAGGGGGAATGAAAAACTGTTTTTT. Residues: CASSLFGRGNEKLFF.

This chain uses TRBV2 with TRBJ2-5; D remains unclear. V was trimmed by 8 bases and J by 4 bases, leaving 14 bases between them. The CDR3 is 13 amino acids. Germline V gives CDR1 SNHLY, CDR2 FYNNEI. The chain's CDR3 is CASPRRHRETQYF. The CDR3 coding sequence is TGTGCCAGCCCTAGACGACATAGAGAGACCCAGTACTTC.

The V gene is TRBV18, the J gene TRBJ2-7; 7 nucleotides match TRBD1. The J segment lost 6 bases and the V segment lost 3 bases, leaving 5 bases of the junction unmatched. This CDR3 has 13 residues. The germline V gene has CDR1 KGHSH and CDR2 LQKENI. This CDR3 reads CASSPDRVREQYF. For the CDR3, the DNA is TGTGCCAGCTCACCTGACAGGGTGCGCGAGCAGTACTTC.

This sequence joins TRBV27 and TRBJ2-5; TRBD2 might be the D (5 bases). This CDR3 has 14 amino acids. Trimming took 3 bases from V and 4 from J, leaving 12 bases between them. Germline CDR1 and CDR2: MNHEY and SMNVEV (reference sequence). CDR3 DNA sequence: TGTGCCAGCAGTTTTACCGGTGGAGGAGAGACCCAGTACTTC. As protein: CASSFTGGGETQYF.

Ten or more counts support this clonotype. CDR3 region: CASSFSGTSTDTQYF. CDR3 sequence (DNA): TGTGCCAGCAGCTTTTCCGGGACTAGCACAGATACGCAGTATTTT. The V and J genes are TRBV7-9 and TRBJ2-3, with a tentative D call TRBD2 (6 bases). Trimming cost V 3 bases and J 0 bases, with 10 bases left between them. In germline, CDR1 is SEHNR, CDR2 FQNEAQ (reference sequence). The CDR3 has 15 residues.

The gene calls are TRBV7-2 and TRBJ1-2; D is perhaps TRBD1 (6 bases). Germline values: CDR1 SGHTA, CDR2 FQGNSA. This CDR3 is 13 amino acids long. The V end was cut by 7 bases, the J end by 4 bases, with 13 bases between. CDR3 bases: TGTGCCAGCACTAACACAGGGATCTATGGCTACACCTTC. Translation gives CASTNTGIYGYTF.

This clonotype occurred once. The chain carries TRBV12-3 or TRBV12-4 and TRBJ1-1, with D possibly TRBD1 on 5 matching bases. The CDR3 covers 18 residues. V shed 1 base and J shed 1 base, with 19 bases lying between them. In DNA form, the CDR3 reads TGTGCCAGCAGTTTAGGGACGGGGCGGGGCAGAACGAACACTGAAGCTTTCTTT. It translates to CASSLGTGRGRTNTEAFF.

The chain links TRBV10-2 to TRBJ2-1; 7 bases are a match to TRBD2. The CDR3 runs 11 residues. The ends lost 6 bases at V and 15 bases at J; junction bases unmatched: 8. Germline assignment: CDR1 WSHSY and CDR2 SAAADI. CDR3 sequence: CASRWRESLFF. The CDR3 nucleotides are TGCGCCAGCAGATGGCGGGAGAGTCTGTTCTTC.

This clonotype was recorded at least ten times. The chain links TRBV3-1 to TRBJ1-2, with TRBD1 as a possible D gene (5 bases). V lost 1 base and J 4 bases, leaving 13 bases between the germline ends. The CDR3 is 15 residues long. Germline CDR1 LGHDT, CDR2 YNNKEL (reference sequence). The CDR3 nucleotides are TGTGCCAGCAGCCAAGGGCTCGGAAGGGGCTATGGCTACACCTTC. Protein: CASSQGLGRGYGYTF.

This clonotype has just a few counts. The V call is TRBV20-1, the J call TRBJ2-1; TRBD2 agrees at 12 bases. This CDR3 contains 16 residues. Trimming removed 7 bases from V and 0 bases from J; junction bases left unmatched: 7. Germline values: CDR1 DFQATT, CDR2 SNEGSKA (reference sequence). The CDR3 spells CSGTSGAPSSYNEQFF. DNA of the CDR3: TGCAGTGGGACTAGCGGGGCCCCGAGCTCCTACAATGAGCAGTTCTTC.

V gene TRBV20-1 combines with J gene TRBJ2-5; unclear D gene. The DNA end favors TRBJ2-7, so the J call may be wrong. The CDR3 runs to 12 residues. The germline V gene has CDR1 DFQATT and CDR2 SNEGSKA (reference sequence). In DNA form, the CDR3 reads TGCAGTGCTAGAGTCCCTAACTACGAGCAGTACTTC. Its protein product is CSARVPNYEQYF.

This clonotype was picked up a small number of times. The V and J genes are TRBV4-2 and TRBJ2-7; D ambiguous. The germline V and J ends were trimmed by 0 bases and 4 bases, with 13 bases remaining between them. Germline-derived CDR1 and CDR2 are LGHNA and YNFKEQ. This CDR3 is built from 15 residues. CDR3 nucleotide sequence: TGTGCCAGCAGCCAAGATATTGAACAAGATTACGAGCAGTACTTC. Protein: CASSQDIEQDYEQYF.

The chain recombines TRBV29-1 with TRBJ2-2; TRBD1 is a possible D gene (5 bases). The CDR3 runs 14 residues. The V end lost 6 bases, the J end lost 6 bases, and 17 bases lay between the germline ends. The germline V gene has CDR1 SQVTM and CDR2 ANQGSEA. The CDR3 bases are TGCAGCGTAGCGCTTTGGGGCGAGTCCGGGGAGCTGTTTTTT. Residues: CSVALWGESGELFF.

A note on this clonotype: The junction departs from the called germline gene at one end, perhaps through a read error. This sequence joins TRBV7-2 and TRBJ2-1; D is undetermined. Germline loops: CDR1 SGHTA, CDR2 FQGNSA. The CDR3 is made up of 13 amino acids. CDR3 protein: CASSLQIDNGQFF. For the CDR3, the DNA is TGTGCCAGCAGCCTCCAAATCGACAATGGGCAGTTCTTC.